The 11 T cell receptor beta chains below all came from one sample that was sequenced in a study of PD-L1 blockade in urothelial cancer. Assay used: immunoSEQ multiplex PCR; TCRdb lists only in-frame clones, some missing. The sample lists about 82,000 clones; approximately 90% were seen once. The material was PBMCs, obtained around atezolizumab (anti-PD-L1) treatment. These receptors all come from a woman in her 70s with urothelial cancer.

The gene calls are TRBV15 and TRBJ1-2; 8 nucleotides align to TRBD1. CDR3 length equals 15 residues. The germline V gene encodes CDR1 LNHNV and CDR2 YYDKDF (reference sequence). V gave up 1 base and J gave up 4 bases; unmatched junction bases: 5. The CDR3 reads CATSRGGTGSYGYTF. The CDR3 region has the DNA TGTGCCACCAGCAGAGGAGGGACAGGAAGCTATGGCTACACCTTC.

CDR3 in amino acids: CASSQDLTGGDEQFF. CDR3 nucleotides: TGTGCCAGCAGCCAAGATCTGACAGGGGGCGATGAGCAGTTCTTC. V and J are TRBV4-2 and TRBJ2-1; 10 bases line up with TRBD1. Trimming cost V 0 bases and J 8 bases; bases outside gene matches: 4. Germline V gene data show CDR1 as LGHNA and CDR2 as YNFKEQ. The CDR3 sequence is 15 residues long.

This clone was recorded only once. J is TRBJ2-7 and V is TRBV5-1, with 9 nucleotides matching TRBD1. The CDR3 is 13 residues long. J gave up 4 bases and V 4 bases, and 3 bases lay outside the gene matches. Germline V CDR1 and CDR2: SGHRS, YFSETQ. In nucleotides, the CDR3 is TGCGCCAGCAGCCGGGACAGGGTTTACGAGCAGTACTTC. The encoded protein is CASSRDRVYEQYF.

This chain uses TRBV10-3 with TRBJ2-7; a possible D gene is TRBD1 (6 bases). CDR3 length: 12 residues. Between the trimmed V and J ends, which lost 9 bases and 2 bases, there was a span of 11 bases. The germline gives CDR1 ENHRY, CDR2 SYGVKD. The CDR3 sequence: CAIRDTTYEQYF. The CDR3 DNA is TGTGCCATTCGGGACACAACCTACGAGCAGTACTTC.

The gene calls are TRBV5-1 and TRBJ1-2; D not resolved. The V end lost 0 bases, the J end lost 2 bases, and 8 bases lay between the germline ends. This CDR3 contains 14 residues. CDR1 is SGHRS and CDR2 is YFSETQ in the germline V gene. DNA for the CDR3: TGCGCCAGCAGCTTGGACGGTTCAAACTATGGCTACACCTTC. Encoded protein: CASSLDGSNYGYTF.

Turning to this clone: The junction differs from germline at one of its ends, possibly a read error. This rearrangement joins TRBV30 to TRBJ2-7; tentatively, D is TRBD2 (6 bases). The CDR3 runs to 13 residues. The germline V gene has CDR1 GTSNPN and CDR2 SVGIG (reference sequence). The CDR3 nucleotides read TGTGCCTGGAGTGTGTTGCTATGGAGGGGCACCGATTTC. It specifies CAWSVLLWRGTDF.

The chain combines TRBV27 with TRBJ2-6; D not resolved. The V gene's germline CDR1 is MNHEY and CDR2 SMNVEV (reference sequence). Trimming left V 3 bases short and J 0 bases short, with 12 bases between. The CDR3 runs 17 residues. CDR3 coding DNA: TGTGCCAGCAGTTTGAACAGCTTTCTCTCTGGGGCCAACGTCCTGACTTTC. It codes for CASSLNSFLSGANVLTF.

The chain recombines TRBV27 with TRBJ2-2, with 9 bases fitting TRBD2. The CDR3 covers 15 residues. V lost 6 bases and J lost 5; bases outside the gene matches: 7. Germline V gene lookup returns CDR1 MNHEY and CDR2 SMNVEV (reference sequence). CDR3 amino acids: CASSFSGRRTGELFF. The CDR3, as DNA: TGTGCCAGCAGCTTTAGCGGGAGAAGGACCGGGGAGCTGTTTTTT.

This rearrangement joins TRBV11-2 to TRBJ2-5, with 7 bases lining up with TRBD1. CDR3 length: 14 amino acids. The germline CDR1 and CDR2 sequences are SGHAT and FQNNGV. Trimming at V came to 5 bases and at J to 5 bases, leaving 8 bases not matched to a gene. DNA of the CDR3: TGTGCCAGCAGCAAGACAGGGCCCTTGGAGACCCAGTACTTC. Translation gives CASSKTGPLETQYF.

The CDR3 reads CASSPETPTSGLTDTQYF. CDR3 nucleotide sequence: TGTGCCAGCAGCCCGGAAACTCCTACTAGCGGGTTGACAGATACGCAGTATTTT. The rearrangement joins TRBV11-2 to TRBJ2-3, with 9 positions matching TRBD2. The CDR3 runs 18 residues. V dropped 5 bases and J dropped 3; count of bases not matched to a gene: 15. Germline V gene lookup returns CDR1 SGHAT and CDR2 FQNNGV.

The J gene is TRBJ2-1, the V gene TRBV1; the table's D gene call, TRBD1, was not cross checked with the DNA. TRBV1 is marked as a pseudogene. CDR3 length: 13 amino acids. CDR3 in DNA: TGCACCAGCAGCCAAGAGACATACAATGAGCAGTTCTTC. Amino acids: CTSSQETYNEQFF.